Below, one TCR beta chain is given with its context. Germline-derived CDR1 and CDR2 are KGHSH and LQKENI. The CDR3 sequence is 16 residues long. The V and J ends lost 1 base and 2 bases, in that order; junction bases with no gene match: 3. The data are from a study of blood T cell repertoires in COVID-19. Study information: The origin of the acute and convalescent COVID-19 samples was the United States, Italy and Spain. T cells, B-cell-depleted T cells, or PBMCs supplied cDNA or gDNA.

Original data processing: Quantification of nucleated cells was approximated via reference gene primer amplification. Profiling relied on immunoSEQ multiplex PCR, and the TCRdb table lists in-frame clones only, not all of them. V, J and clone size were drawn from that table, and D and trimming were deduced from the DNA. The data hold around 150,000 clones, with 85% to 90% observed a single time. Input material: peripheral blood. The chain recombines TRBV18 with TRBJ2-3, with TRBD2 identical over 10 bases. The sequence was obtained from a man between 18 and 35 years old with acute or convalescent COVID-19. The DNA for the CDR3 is TGTGCCAGCTCACCACGCCTAGCGGGGGCCACAGATACGCAGTATTTT. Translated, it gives CASSPRLAGATDTQYF.